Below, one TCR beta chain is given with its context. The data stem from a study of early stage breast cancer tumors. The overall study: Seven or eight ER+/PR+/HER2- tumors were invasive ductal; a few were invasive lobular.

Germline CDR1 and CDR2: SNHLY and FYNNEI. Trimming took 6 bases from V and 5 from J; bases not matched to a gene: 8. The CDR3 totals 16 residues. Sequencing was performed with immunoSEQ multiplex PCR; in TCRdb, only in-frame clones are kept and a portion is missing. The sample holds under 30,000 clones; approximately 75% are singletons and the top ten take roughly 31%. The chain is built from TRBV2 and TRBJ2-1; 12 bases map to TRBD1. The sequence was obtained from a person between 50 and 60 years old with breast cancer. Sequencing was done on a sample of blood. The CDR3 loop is CASSKGTGGFNNEQFF. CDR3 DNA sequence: TGTGCCAGCAGCAAAGGGACAGGGGGCTTCAACAATGAGCAGTTCTTC.